Shown below are 17 T cell receptor beta chains from a single sample sequenced in a study of blood T cells in healthy people across ages. A second PCR of roughly 7 to 11 cycles used a sample-barcoded 5' primer and a J-beta primer mix. Via MiXCR, TCRdb re-called the 5' RACE reads, giving one row per CDR3 protein. Of more than 650,000 distinct CDR3 sequences listed, about 24% were seen once; the top ten hold under 25%. Specimen: blood. The receptors come from a man aged 70 or older in good health.

This clonotype was detected ten times or more. This chain joins TRBV29-1 and TRBJ2-5; 11 bases align to TRBD1. The CDR3 totals 15 residues. V lost 4 bases to trimming and J lost 5 bases; unmatched junction nucleotides: 9. Germline lookup yields CDR1 SQVTM and CDR2 ANQGSEA. The DNA of the CDR3 is TGCAGCGTTGGCTACGGACAGGGGGCCGGCGAGACCCAGTACTTC. Protein product: CSVGYGQGAGETQYF.

V gene TRBV7-8 combines with J gene TRBJ2-5, with TRBD2 matching over 9 bases. The J call could be wrong; TRBJ2-1 is a better fit for the DNA end. This CDR3 spans 17 amino acids. Germline lookup yields CDR1 SGHVS and CDR2 FQNEAQ. The CDR3 DNA follows: TGTGCCAGCAGCCCCACGACGGCGGGAGGGCCGCTGGATGAGCAGTTCTTC. The encoded protein is CASSPTTAGGPLDEQFF.

V and J are TRBV20-1 and TRBJ1-3; 7 positions agree with TRBD1. Germline CDR1 and CDR2: DFQATT and SNEGSKA (reference sequence). This CDR3 region has 16 residues. Trimming took 1 base from V and 5 from J; bases not matched to a gene: 11. The CDR3 loop is CSARGVVTGWRNTIYF. The CDR3 nucleotides are TGCAGTGCTAGAGGTGTAGTGACAGGGTGGCGAAACACCATATATTTT.

V and J are TRBV6-1 and TRBJ2-5, with D perhaps TRBD1 (5 bases). The J call may be wrong; the DNA end is better matched by TRBJ2-1. Germline V gives CDR1 MNHNS, CDR2 SASEGT. CDR3 size: 14 residues. The CDR3 DNA is TGTGCCAGCAGTGAGATAGGCAGGGCCAATGAGCAGTTCTTC. Translated, it gives CASSEIGRANEQFF.

V is TRBV7-6 and J is TRBJ1-5; the D gene is possibly TRBD1 (6 bases). Looked up from germline, CDR1 is SGHVS and CDR2 is FNYEAQ. The CDR3 spans 15 residues. With 5 bases removed from V and 6 bases from J, the gap between germline ends came to 17 bases. Here the CDR3 DNA reads TGTGCCAGCAGCCGGGGAACAGGGATGGGTCAGCCCCAGCATTTT. Residues: CASSRGTGMGQPQHF.

The rearrangement joins TRBV7-3 to TRBJ2-3, with D unclear. From germline, CDR1 is SGHTA and CDR2 FQGTGA. Trimming cost V 0 bases and J 4 bases, with 8 bases left between them. This CDR3 is 14 amino acids long. CDR3 region: CASSLTGRPDTQYF. For the CDR3, the DNA is TGTGCCAGCAGCTTAACGGGTAGACCAGATACGCAGTATTTT.

The chain combines TRBV12-3 or TRBV12-4 with TRBJ1-5; D is undetermined. Trimming shortened V by 3 bases and J by 6 bases, and 3 bases separated the two germline ends. This CDR3 has 11 residues. The CDR3 region has the DNA TGTGCCAGCAGTTTTTTTCAGCCCCAGCATTTT. This sequence encodes CASSFFQPQHF.

V usage is TRBV27 and J usage is TRBJ2-2; 7 bases line up with TRBD1. This CDR3 region has 15 residues. Germline CDR1 is MNHEY and CDR2 is SMNVEV (reference sequence). The V and J ends lost 4 bases and 6 bases, in that order; junction bases with no gene match: 8. The CDR3 DNA reads as TGTGCCAGCAGTTCGATAAGGGGGCAGTCCGGGGAGCTGTTTTTT. This translates into CASSSIRGQSGELFF.

V usage is TRBV7-9 and J usage is TRBJ2-4; D call uncertain. V was cut by 1 base and J by 9 bases, with 10 bases left in between. The length of the CDR3 is 13 residues. CDR1 and CDR2 from the germline V gene are SEHNR and FQNEAQ (reference sequence). In DNA form, the CDR3 reads TGTGCCAGCAGCTTAGGGGGTAGAGGCATTCAGTACTTC. It translates to CASSLGGRGIQYF.

This clonotype has only a few counts. The V and J genes are TRBV12-3 or TRBV12-4 and TRBJ1-2, with D possibly matching TRBD1 (5 bases). The CDR3 length is 17 residues. The V end was cut by 1 base, the J end by 2 bases, with 17 bases between. The DNA of the CDR3 is TGTGCCAGCAGTTTAGACGGGGCGTACAGACAGAACTATGGCTACACCTTC. Translating gives CASSLDGAYRQNYGYTF.

The chain uses TRBV5-8 and TRBJ1-5, with a weak D call TRBD1 (5 bases). Germline loops: CDR1 SGHTS, CDR2 YDEGEE. Trimming took off 4 bases at V and 7 bases at J, with 12 bases between the two ends. CDR3 length: 13 amino acids. The CDR3: CASSRGLGQPQHF. For the CDR3, the DNA is TGTGCCAGCAGCAGGGGCCTGGGGCAGCCCCAGCATTTT.

Turning to this clonotype: It may be a read error: a sequence one base away is much more abundant. The chain employs TRBV12-3 or TRBV12-4 and TRBJ2-3; 10 bases are shared with TRBD1. The CDR3 spans 13 residues. CDR3 amino acids: CASRTGGTDMQYF. The DNA of the CDR3 is TGTGCCAGCAGGACAGGGGGCACAGATATGCAGTATTTT.

The V call is TRBV5-5, the J call TRBJ1-1; D is undetermined. The germline V gene encodes CDR1 SGHKS and CDR2 YYEKEE (reference sequence). With 5 bases removed from V and 0 bases from J, the gap between germline ends came to 11 bases. The length of the CDR3 is 14 residues. CDR3: CASRREYLNTEAFF. The CDR3 DNA reads as TGTGCCAGCAGAAGGGAGTACTTGAACACTGAAGCTTTCTTT.

This clonotype was detected only a few times. The rearrangement links TRBV10-3 to TRBJ1-3; TRBD1 is a possible D gene (5 bases). V lost 4 bases, J lost 0 bases, and 13 bases lay in between. CDR3 length: 16 residues. Germline V gene lookup returns CDR1 ENHRY and CDR2 SYGVKD. The CDR3 region is CAISGSWRGSGNTIYF. Here the CDR3 DNA reads TGTGCCATCAGTGGCTCTTGGAGGGGCTCTGGAAACACCATATATTTT.

As concerns this clonotype: At one boundary the junction diverges from the germline segment, which might be a read error. In DNA, the CDR3 is TGTGCCAGCAGCTTAAGTCTAGCGGGAGAACTAGATGAACAGTTCTTC. It specifies CASSLSLAGELDEQFF. The chain employs TRBV11-1 and TRBJ2-5; 10 bases line up with TRBD2. The DNA end is more similar to TRBJ2-1, so the J call may be wrong. CDR3 length: 16 residues. The germline CDR1 and CDR2 sequences are SGHAT and FQDESV (reference sequence).

In its sample, this clonotype was seen a few times. The V and J genes are TRBV11-3 and TRBJ1-1, with D maybe TRBD1 (5 bases). Trimming removed 2 bases at V and 8 bases at J, with 9 bases between. The CDR3 extends over 12 amino acids. The germline CDR1 and CDR2 sequences are SGHNT and YENEEA. This CDR3 is CASSLRGWEAFF. CDR3 sequence (DNA): TGTGCCAGCAGCTTAAGGGGCTGGGAAGCTTTCTTT.

The sample holds many counts of this clonotype. The CDR3 DNA reads as TGTGCCAGCAGTTACTCGAAGGGGGTCGCTAATGAAAAACTGTTTTTT. As protein: CASSYSKGVANEKLFF. The gene calls are TRBV6-6 and TRBJ1-4; a weak D match, TRBD1 (6 bases). Trimming removed 0 bases from V and 3 bases from J, with 11 bases in between. Germline values: CDR1 MNHNY, CDR2 SVGAGI (reference sequence). This CDR3 has 16 residues.